The clone carrying this TCR beta chain has ten or more counts. Its antigen remains unknown. V was shortened by 0 bases and J by 1 base, with 8 bases between the two germline ends. This CDR3 comprises 14 residues. Germline V CDR1 and CDR2: SGHRS, YFSETQ. TCRdb processed the 5' RACE reads anew with MiXCR; each CDR3 protein has one entry. The sample lists 55,000 to 75,000 distinct CDR3 sequences; roughly 5% were seen once. This entry is derived from a study of neurological immune-mediated disorders. General study findings and limits: The phylogenetic placement of 18 of 34 multiple sclerosis patients' repertoires in one related-CDR3 cluster constitutes a possible signature.

The sample consisted of PBMCs. This receptor was taken from a human donor with multiple sclerosis. The donor label of this sample is uncertain. The chain joins TRBV5-1 to TRBJ2-7; D is possibly TRBD1 or TRBD2 (5 bases each). CDR3 amino acids: CASSLGDLSYEQYF. The CDR3 bases are TGCGCCAGCAGCTTGGGGGACCTATCCTACGAGCAGTACTTC.